The 31 T cell receptor beta chains given below trace back to one sample, sequenced in a study of T cells in Graves' hyperthyroidism and ophthalmopathy. The TCR beta CDR3 regions underwent amplification using RNA transcripts as the source. RT-PCR in the first round (using the HTBI primer set) targeted the TCR CDR3. Each CDR3 protein gets one entry after TCRdb re-called the multiplex PCR reads with MiXCR. The sample has more than 450,000 distinct CDR3 sequences; 14% are singletons. Input material: blood. These TCRs come from a woman aged 40 to 50 with Graves' hyperthyroidism.

The V and J genes are TRBV25-1 and TRBJ1-6; no reliable D call. Trimming stripped 7 bases from V and 8 bases from J, with 9 bases between. In germline, CDR1 is MGHDK, CDR2 SYGVNS. The CDR3 extends over 12 amino acids. This chain's CDR3 is CASNGNDSPLHF. CDR3 nucleotide sequence: TGTGCCAGCAACGGGAATGATTCACCCCTCCACTTT.

This clonotype was seen many times. V is TRBV20-1 and J is TRBJ1-5; TRBD1 is a possible D gene (5 bases). The CDR3 consists of 13 residues. V shed 5 bases and J shed 4 bases, with 12 bases lying between them. Germline V gene data show CDR1 as DFQATT and CDR2 as SNEGSKA (reference sequence). The CDR3 sequence: CSAPISGNQPQHF. DNA for the CDR3: TGCAGTGCTCCCATCTCAGGGAATCAGCCCCAGCATTTT.

J is TRBJ2-5 and V is TRBV6-1, with D possibly TRBD2 on 5 matching bases. Trimming shortened V by 8 bases and J by 4 bases, and 11 bases separated the two germline ends. The CDR3 length is 12 residues. Germline V gene sequence: CDR1 MNHNS, CDR2 SASEGT. The CDR3 spells CASCPEGETQYF. The DNA for the CDR3 is TGTGCCAGCTGCCCAGAGGGAGAGACCCAGTACTTC.

This chain uses TRBV19 with TRBJ1-5; tentatively, D is TRBD1 (5 bases). CDR1 LNHDA and CDR2 SQIVND come from the germline V gene (reference sequence). The CDR3 has 13 amino acids. Between the trimmed V and J ends, which lost 5 bases and 10 bases, there was a span of 15 bases. The CDR3 DNA follows: TGTGCCAGTAGTTGGGGGAGGGGCAGCCCCCAGCATTTT. Translating gives CASSWGRGSPQHF.

This clonotype was seen many times. The chain carries TRBV5-1 and TRBJ2-3; TRBD2 matches at 12 bases. This CDR3 comprises 16 residues. Germline loops: CDR1 SGHRS, CDR2 YFSETQ. The V segment lost 4 bases and the J segment 4 bases; nucleotides outside the gene matches: 7. The CDR3, as DNA: TGCGCCAGCAGCCCCACTCTAGCGGGAGGGGCAGATACGCAGTATTTT. This translates into CASSPTLAGGADTQYF.

This sequence joins TRBV20-1 and TRBJ2-7; a possible D gene is TRBD1 (6 bases). The CDR3 is 16 residues long. Trimming took off 1 base at V and 0 bases at J, with 16 bases between the two ends. From germline, CDR1 is DFQATT and CDR2 SNEGSKA (reference sequence). The CDR3: CSARAQGLTSSYEQYF. In DNA form, the CDR3 reads TGCAGTGCTAGAGCGCAGGGGCTAACGAGCTCCTACGAGCAGTACTTC.

This clonotype was recorded once. The V gene is TRBV6-1, the J gene TRBJ2-5; 7 nucleotides agree with TRBD2. Germline loops: CDR1 MNHNS, CDR2 SASEGT. The CDR3 spans 16 residues. V lost 5 bases, J lost 2 bases, and 11 bases stayed unmatched. CDR3 nucleotide sequence: TGTGCCAGCAGTCAGAGCGGGGTCCGGGGACAAGAGACCCAGTACTTC. Translation gives CASSQSGVRGQETQYF.

Only a few counts were recorded for this clonotype. At one end the junction does not follow the germline gene, possibly because of a read error. The V and J genes are TRBV24-1 and TRBJ2-3; tentatively, D is TRBD1 (5 bases). CDR1 and CDR2 from the germline V gene are KGHDR and SFDVKD. The CDR3 runs 17 residues. CDR3 sequence reads: CATGDFPQVSSTDTQYF. CDR3 DNA sequence: TGTGCCACCGGTGATTTTCCACAGGTGTCTAGCACAGATACGCAGTATTTT.

The chain employs TRBV27 and TRBJ1-5, with TRBD1 as a possible D gene (5 bases). V lost 5 bases and J 2 bases, leaving 19 bases between the germline ends. This CDR3 spans 17 amino acids. Germline CDR1 and CDR2: MNHEY and SMNVEV (reference sequence). CDR3 DNA: TGTGCCAGCAGTCAGGGTCGGGGGTTATTTGGCAATCAGCCCCAGCATTTT. It codes for CASSQGRGLFGNQPQHF.

This clonotype was recorded at least ten times. Here the CDR3 reads CASSTLRTFYTF. CDR3 coding DNA: TGTGCCAGCAGTACCCTCCGGACTTTCTACACCTTC. The genes are TRBV28 and TRBJ1-2; no reliable D call. V lost 5 bases and J lost 10, with 14 bases in between. Germline V gives CDR1 MDHEN, CDR2 SYDVKM. This CDR3 region has 12 residues.

For this clonotype: A read error may produce the germline difference seen at one junction end. This rearrangement joins TRBV4-1 to TRBJ1-6; 8 bases fit TRBD1. The germline V gene encodes CDR1 MGHRA and CDR2 YSYEKL. The CDR3 length is 16 residues. The CDR3 sequence: CVSSQTGTGYNSPLHF. For the CDR3, the DNA is TGCGTCAGCAGCCAAACTGGGACAGGCTATAATTCACCCCTCCACTTT.

This clonotype was seen only a few times. This chain uses TRBV9 with TRBJ2-7; weak D call: TRBD2 (6 bases). The V end lost 0 bases, the J end lost 3 bases, and 13 bases lay between the germline ends. CDR3 length: 15 residues. From germline, CDR1 is SGDLS and CDR2 YYNGEE. The CDR3 reads CASSVGEEFGYEQYF. The CDR3 coding sequence is TGTGCCAGCAGCGTAGGGGAGGAGTTCGGCTACGAGCAGTACTTC.

The rearrangement links TRBV5-4 to TRBJ2-3, with a possible D match to TRBD2 (6 bases). The germline gives CDR1 SGHNT, CDR2 YYREEE (reference sequence). The V and J ends lost 0 bases and 2 bases respectively, with 13 bases between them. The CDR3 totals 16 residues. CDR3 sequence reads: CASSLVGGAITDTQYF. The CDR3 DNA is TGTGCCAGCAGCTTGGTCGGGGGAGCGATCACAGATACGCAGTATTTT.

This chain connects TRBV6-1 to TRBJ2-1; 12 bases line up with TRBD2. Germline trimming cut 7 bases from V and 7 bases from J; bases unmatched to any gene: 17. Germline-derived CDR1 and CDR2 are MNHNS and SASEGT. CDR3 size: 18 residues. The CDR3 region has the DNA TGTGCCAGCAAGGGCTCTGGACACAGACTAGCGGGAGAGAATGAGCAGTTCTTC. This encodes CASKGSGHRLAGENEQFF.

This clonotype came up once. A read error may be the cause here, since a much bigger clone is one base away. This CDR3 is missing its conserved last phenylalanine or tryptophan, likely due to a read error. The chain couples TRBV3-1 to TRBJ1-1; no definite D call. The germline V gene encodes CDR1 LGHDT and CDR2 YNNKEL (reference sequence). Deletions cut 0 bases from V and 3 bases from J, with 11 bases between. This CDR3 spans 15 amino acids. CDR3 nucleotides: TGTGCCAGCAGCCAAGATTGGGATGGGGACACTGAAGCTTTCATT. Its protein is CASSQDWDGDTEAFI.

This clonotype has at least ten counts. The rearrangement joins TRBV28 to TRBJ2-7; D possibly matches TRBD1 or TRBD2 (5 bases each). The V end was cut by 4 bases, the J end by 4 bases, with 17 bases between. In germline, CDR1 is MDHEN, CDR2 SYDVKM. CDR3 length: 15 residues. In DNA, the CDR3 is TGTGCCAGCAGTTCGTCCGGGACCGAAATATACGAGCAGTACTTC. Its protein is CASSSSGTEIYEQYF.

This clonotype was recorded at least ten times. The chain joins TRBV7-9 to TRBJ2-2; D is perhaps TRBD1 (5 bases). Trimming removed 0 bases at V and 4 bases at J, with 6 bases between. The CDR3 runs 14 residues. CDR1 SEHNR and CDR2 FQNEAQ come from the germline V gene (reference sequence). CDR3 in amino acids: CASSLAGATGELFF. The CDR3 DNA follows: TGTGCCAGCAGCTTAGCAGGGGCCACCGGGGAGCTGTTTTTT.

With respect to this clonotype: With a much larger clone just one base away, this may be a read error. This chain links TRBV18 with TRBJ1-6, with D tentatively TRBD1 (5 bases). Per the germline V gene, CDR1 is KGHSH and CDR2 is LQKENI. V was clipped by 5 bases and J by 10 bases, with 18 bases between them. The CDR3 spans 15 residues. The DNA of the CDR3 is TGTGCCAGCTCAGCGGACACGGGCCCTGGGTCACCCCTCCACTTT. It is translated as CASSADTGPGSPLHF.

This clonotype was recorded many times. V gene TRBV6-1 combines with J gene TRBJ2-5; possible D gene TRBD1, 5 bases. The CDR3 loop spans 13 amino acids. Between the trimmed V and J ends, which lost 5 bases and 5 bases, there was a span of 12 bases. CDR1 and CDR2 from the germline V gene are MNHNS and SASEGT. The CDR3 region has the DNA TGTGCCAGCAGTTTCAGGGTTTCGGAGACCCAGTACTTC. Amino acid sequence: CASSFRVSETQYF.

This clonotype showed up many times. The chain links TRBV2 to TRBJ2-1; D possibly corresponds to TRBD1 (5 bases). The germline CDR1 and CDR2 sequences are SNHLY and FYNNEI. The V end lost 4 bases, the J end lost 5 bases, and 21 bases lay between the germline ends. The CDR3 is made up of 17 amino acids. CDR3 in DNA: TGTGCCAGCAGTGGCCCTACTCAGGGAATTTGGAACAATGAGCAGTTCTTC. Translated, it gives CASSGPTQGIWNNEQFF.

On this clonotype: One end of the junction fails to match germline, which may point to a read error. The chain combines TRBV12-3 or TRBV12-4 with TRBJ2-2; D is perhaps TRBD2 (6 bases). The CDR3 is made up of 15 amino acids. Written as DNA, the CDR3 is TGTGCCAGCAGTTTCTGGACTACTAACACCGGGGAGCCGTTTTTT. Its translation: CASSFWTTNTGEPFF.

For this clonotype: This may be a read error, as it is one base from a much larger clone. This chain connects TRBV28 to TRBJ2-5; D is perhaps TRBD2 (5 bases). CDR3 size: 13 residues. Germline-derived CDR1 and CDR2 are MDHEN and SYDVKM. The V gene lost 1 base and the J gene lost 7 bases, with 10 bases spanning the gap. DNA of the CDR3: TGTGCCAGCAGTTTATTGCGGGTGGGGACCCAGTACTTC. Protein sequence: CASSLLRVGTQYF.

As to this clonotype: Possible read error: a much larger clone is one base away. The chain couples TRBV19 to TRBJ1-5; 8 bases line up with TRBD1. Germline CDR1 reads LNHDA; CDR2 reads SQIVND (reference sequence). The CDR3 length is 17 residues. CDR3 loop: CASSIGGQGRVNQPRHF. In DNA form, the CDR3 reads TGTGCCAGTAGTATTGGCGGACAGGGAAGGGTCAATCAGCCCCGGCATTTT.

This clonotype was detected ten times or more. The rearrangement links TRBV28 to TRBJ1-1; TRBD1 agrees at 9 bases. CDR1 is MDHEN and CDR2 is SYDVKM in the germline V gene. The CDR3 length is 17 residues. Trimming cost V 2 bases and J 0 bases; bases outside gene matches: 7. CDR3 sequence (DNA): TGTGCCAGCAGTTTAGGACGGACAGGGGATATGAACACTGAAGCTTTCTTT. This translates into CASSLGRTGDMNTEAFF.

This clonotype was recorded many times. The rearrangement joins TRBV7-9 to TRBJ1-1; TRBD1 might be the D (5 bases). This CDR3 spans 14 amino acids. Deletions cut 1 base from V and 5 bases from J, with 11 bases between. Germline assignment: CDR1 SEHNR and CDR2 FQNEAQ (reference sequence). For the CDR3, the DNA is TGTGCCAGCAGCTTAGAAGCAGGGCATACTGAAGCTTTCTTT. It is translated as CASSLEAGHTEAFF.

This clonotype was counted only a few times. V and J are TRBV28 and TRBJ1-1, with D possibly matching TRBD1 (5 bases). The CDR3 consists of 15 residues. Germline values: CDR1 MDHEN, CDR2 SYDVKM. V was shortened by 7 bases and J by 1 base, with 16 bases between the two germline ends. The CDR3 DNA follows: TGTGCCAGCAAGTTCCCCAGGCAGGGGAACACTGAAGCTTTCTTT. Translating gives CASKFPRQGNTEAFF.

This clonotype has only a few counts. The chain has TRBV6-1 and TRBJ1-1; perhaps TRBD1 as D (6 bases). Deletions cut 9 bases from V and 5 bases from J, with 13 bases between. This CDR3 contains 12 residues. Germline CDR1 MNHNS, CDR2 SASEGT. CDR3 nucleotide sequence: TGTGCCAGTCAAGGGGGTTTAACTGAAGCTTTCTTT. Amino acid sequence: CASQGGLTEAFF.

This clonotype was observed many times. The chain employs TRBV7-2 and TRBJ2-7; 11 bases agree with TRBD1. The CDR3 runs to 16 residues. J was trimmed by 3 bases and V by 5 bases; bases with no gene match: 9. The V gene's germline CDR1 is SGHTA and CDR2 FQGNSA. In nucleotides, the CDR3 is TGTGCCAGCAGCGCCCCTTGGGGACAGGGGGACTACGAGCAGTACTTC. This codes for CASSAPWGQGDYEQYF.

Of note for this clonotype: This sequence may be a read error, since a much larger clone differs from it by one base. The chain joins TRBV18 to TRBJ1-1; tentatively, D is TRBD1 (5 bases). Trimming cost V 6 bases and J 4 bases, with 18 bases left between them. From germline, CDR1 is KGHSH and CDR2 LQKENI. This CDR3 spans 15 amino acids. The CDR3 here is CASSPTRRGGTEAFF. For the CDR3, the DNA is TGTGCCAGCTCTCCCACAAGGAGGGGTGGCACTGAAGCTTTCTTT.

The rearrangement joins TRBV7-2 to TRBJ1-1, with TRBD1 as a possible D gene (5 bases). The CDR3 is 15 amino acids. Germline V lookup: CDR1 SGHTA, CDR2 FQGNSA. Trimming left V 4 bases short and J 5 bases short, with 17 bases between. CDR3 in amino acids: CASSSNLGVATEAFF. The CDR3 region has the DNA TGTGCCAGCAGCTCAAATTTAGGGGTCGCGACTGAAGCTTTCTTT. The complete variable domain, with remaining parts taken from reference TRBV7-2 and TRBJ1-1, reads GAGVSQSPSNKVTEKGKDVELRCDPISGHTALYWYRQSLGQGLEFLIYFQGNSAPDKSGLPSDRFSAERTGGSVSTLTIQRTQQEDSAVYLCASSSNLGVATEAFFGQGTRLTVV.

This clonotype was detected many times. An end of the junction does not agree with germline; a read error may underlie this. The rearrangement uses TRBV7-9 and TRBJ2-1, with D perhaps TRBD2 (5 bases). There are 15 residues in the CDR3. Germline V gene lookup returns CDR1 SEHNR and CDR2 FQNEAQ (reference sequence). CDR3 sequence: CASSLDYSLYNEQFF. The CDR3 DNA reads as TGTGCCAGCAGTTTAGACTACTCCCTCTACAATGAGCAGTTCTTC.